Listed here is a single TCR beta chain. Its specificity is not known. The data derive from a study of graft-versus-host responses after intestinal transplantation. Points from the study as a whole: Subjects displaying graft-donor T cell macrochimerism possessed elevated graft-versus-host to host-versus-graft clonal ratios inside allografts.

Measured with immunoSEQ multiplex PCR; TCRdb has only the in-frame clones, and not every one. The sample gives roughly 120,000 clones, around nine tenths of which show up once; approximately 0.25% is in the top ten. The germline V gene has CDR1 SGHRS and CDR2 YFSETQ. Trimming stripped 0 bases from V and 1 base from J, with 10 bases between. The CDR3 contains 16 residues. The clonotype was recovered from a human donor who was the organ donor for an intestinal transplant. The V and J genes are TRBV5-1 and TRBJ2-2; D not certain. Source: unstimulated CD4+ T cells sorted from spleen or lymph node cells, taken before transplant. The CDR3 sequence: CASSLASLRNTGELFF. The CDR3, as DNA: TGCGCCAGCAGCTTGGCGTCCTTAAGGAACACCGGGGAGCTGTTTTTT.